The next 4 T cell receptor beta chains were all read from a single sample in a study of shared clonotypes between healthy human individuals. The assay was immunoSEQ multiplex PCR, and TCRdb's table has in-frame clones only and misses some. This table has 2 million to 2.5 million clones, 85% to 95% appearing once. The naive CD8 population came from CD45RO-negative cells selected for CCR7, without terminally differentiated effector memory CD45RA+ cells. Sequenced: naive CD8+ T cells sorted from blood. The receptors here all came from a man younger than 35 in good health.

This clone was found once. This rearrangement joins TRBV7-3 to TRBJ2-3; TRBD1 agrees at 7 bases. V lost 5 bases and J lost 0; bases outside the gene matches: 2. CDR1 and CDR2 (germline): SGHTA, FQGTGA. The CDR3 consists of 14 residues. The CDR3 protein is CASSPTGSTDTQYF. The CDR3 DNA sequence: TGTGCCAGCAGCCCGACAGGGAGCACAGATACGCAGTATTTT.

The chain is built from TRBV6-1 and TRBJ1-5; D perhaps matches TRBD1 (5 bases). This CDR3 contains 17 residues. The germline gives CDR1 MNHNS, CDR2 SASEGT. The V and J ends lost 2 bases and 0 bases respectively, with 14 bases between them. CDR3 bases: TGTGCCAGCAGTGAACCGGCAGGGCCTTATAGCAATCAGCCCCAGCATTTT. This sequence encodes CASSEPAGPYSNQPQHF.

V is TRBV4-1 and J is TRBJ2-7; 9 nucleotides align to TRBD1. The CDR3 extends over 16 amino acids. Germline V gives CDR1 MGHRA, CDR2 YSYEKL. Losses at the gene ends were 2 bases for V and 3 bases for J; bases not matched to a gene: 8. The CDR3 is CASSQKATGGDYEQYF. The CDR3 DNA sequence: TGCGCCAGCAGCCAAAAGGCGACAGGGGGGGACTACGAGCAGTACTTC.

Worth noting for this clone: One end of the junction fails to match germline, which may point to a read error. This chain connects TRBV27 to TRBJ2-7; D possibly matches TRBD1 or TRBD2 (5 bases each). The CDR3 covers 16 residues. CDR1 is MNHEY, CDR2 SMNVEV, per germline (reference sequence). DNA of the CDR3: TGTGCCAGCAGTCTATCCGCCGGGACGGTTACCTACGAGCAGTACTTC. Residues: CASSLSAGTVTYEQYF.